Listed here are 7 T cell receptor beta chains from one sample, sequenced in a study of blood T cell repertoires in COVID-19. Assay used: immunoSEQ multiplex PCR; TCRdb lists only in-frame clones, some missing. The table lists around 220,000 clones, over 75% of them singletons. Sequenced sample: peripheral blood. These receptors all stem from a woman in her thirties or forties who had recovered from COVID-19.

This clone has only a few counts. This chain connects TRBV19 to TRBJ1-1, with a weak D call TRBD1 (6 bases). Germline assignment: CDR1 LNHDA and CDR2 SQIVND (reference sequence). This CDR3 spans 13 amino acids. The V end was cut by 3 bases, the J end by 6 bases, with 11 bases between. CDR3 DNA sequence: TGTGCCAGTAGTATTTGGGGGCAAGCTGAAGCTTTCTTT. Translating it yields CASSIWGQAEAFF.

V gene TRBV24-1 combines with J gene TRBJ2-7; TRBD1 agrees at 12 bases. The germline V gene has CDR1 KGHDR and CDR2 SFDVKD. There are 15 residues in the CDR3. The junction had 6 bases not matched to a gene; V was cut back by 4 bases and J by 6 bases. The CDR3 DNA reads TGTGCCACCAGTGACACCGGGACAGGGGGCCGCGAGCAGTACTTC. Protein: CATSDTGTGGREQYF.

This rearrangement joins TRBV6-5 to TRBJ1-2; D is perhaps TRBD1 (5 bases). Germline loops: CDR1 MNHEY, CDR2 SVGAGI. V shed 8 bases and J shed 2 bases, with 18 bases lying between them. The CDR3 runs 15 residues. The CDR3 loop is CASVPSVRQNYGYTF. Written as DNA, the CDR3 is TGTGCCAGCGTCCCTTCAGTTAGACAGAACTATGGCTACACCTTC.

The chain combines TRBV7-9 with TRBJ1-2; 7 positions agree with TRBD1. V gave up 4 bases and J gave up 6 bases; unmatched junction bases: 11. Germline CDR1 is SEHNR and CDR2 is FQNEAQ (reference sequence). The CDR3 covers 15 residues. DNA of the CDR3: TGTGCCAGCAGCTACTTATCCGGACAGGTCGATGGCTACACCTTC. This gives the protein CASSYLSGQVDGYTF.

The chain recombines TRBV19 with TRBJ1-6; no clear D gene. The ends were cut back, 5 bases at V and 0 bases at J, with 11 bases in the middle. CDR3 length: 16 residues. Germline CDR1 is LNHDA and CDR2 is SQIVND (reference sequence). CDR3 sequence reads: CASSQTGSSYNSPLHF. CDR3 DNA: TGTGCCAGTAGTCAGACGGGTAGCTCCTATAATTCACCCCTCCACTTT. The whole variable domain, remainder taken from reference TRBV19 and TRBJ1-6, is DGGITQSPKYLFRKEGQNVTLSCEQNLNHDAMYWYRQDPGQGLRLIYYSQIVNDFQKGDIAEGYSVSREKKESFPLTVTSAQKNPTAFYLCASSQTGSSYNSPLHFGNGTRLTVT.

The chain has TRBV2 and TRBJ1-5; 9 nucleotides line up with TRBD1. The germline gives CDR1 SNHLY, CDR2 FYNNEI. The V and J ends lost 1 base and 3 bases, in that order; junction bases with no gene match: 7. The CDR3 loop spans 17 amino acids. CDR3 nucleotides: TGTGCCAGCAGTGAAGATCAACAGGGGGCGCCCAATCAGCCCCAGCATTTT. This translates into CASSEDQQGAPNQPQHF.

The chain links TRBV19 to TRBJ1-5; TRBD1 agrees at 11 bases. CDR3 size: 16 residues. Germline CDR1 and CDR2: LNHDA and SQIVND (reference sequence). Trimming cost V 3 bases and J 7 bases; bases outside gene matches: 8. The CDR3 reads CASSMSGQGAGQPQHF. CDR3 sequence (DNA): TGTGCCAGTAGTATGTCTGGACAGGGGGCCGGGCAGCCCCAGCATTTT.